The rows below give T cell receptor beta chains drawn from one sample of a study of blood T cell repertoires in COVID-19. Only in-frame clones appear in the TCRdb table, and some are missing; sequencing was by immunoSEQ multiplex PCR. The table shows about 80,000 clones, with about 68% occurring only once. The sample was peripheral blood. Receptor source: a man in his fifties or sixties with active or convalescent COVID-19. Both conserved end residues are part of each CDR3. A D gene is named only where the DNA matches it firmly. A row's size may be missing; if present it is once, few, many or a size class.

length: 16
size: NA
D: NA
V: TRBV3-1/TRBV3-2
J: TRBJ2-3
DNA: TGTGCCAGCAGCCAAGATTGGCAGGGGCAGCCAGATACGCAGTATTTT
CDR3: CASSQDWQGQPDTQYF

length: 14
size: NA
D: NA
V: TRBV29-1
J: TRBJ1-1
DNA: TGCAGCGTTGCAAACCGGGGGGTGAACACTGAAGCTTTCTTT
CDR3: CSVANRGVNTEAFF

length: 15
size: few
D: TRBD2
V: TRBV5-3
J: TRBJ2-5
DNA: TGTGCCAGAACCCGGACTAGCGGGGGCCAAGAGACCCAGTACTTC
CDR3: CARTRTSGGQETQYF

length: 14
size: NA
D: TRBD2
V: TRBV4-1
J: TRBJ2-3
DNA: TGCGCCAGCAAAACGGGCGGGGGGGCAGATACGCAGTATTTT
CDR3: CASKTGGGADTQYF

length: 13
size: once
D: TRBD1
V: TRBV7-8
J: TRBJ2-4
DNA: TGTGCCAGCAGCTTCCCCGGACAGGTCATTCAGTACTTC
CDR3: CASSFPGQVIQYF

length: 16
size: NA
D: TRBD2
V: TRBV2
J: TRBJ2-3
DNA: TGTGCCAGCAACCCAAAGCGGGGGCGCCCCACAGATACGCAGTATTTT
CDR3: CASNPKRGRPTDTQYF

length: 13
size: once
D: TRBD1
V: TRBV12-3/TRBV12-4
J: TRBJ1-2
DNA: TGTGCCAGCAGTCCCGGGACAGGGAATGGCTACACCTTC
CDR3: CASSPGTGNGYTF

length: 15
size: NA
D: TRBD2
V: TRBV7-3
J: TRBJ2-3
DNA: TGTGCCAGCAGCAAGCGGGGAGGAAGCACAGATACGCAGTATTTT
CDR3: CASSKRGGSTDTQYF

length: 15
size: NA
D: TRBD1
V: TRBV30
J: TRBJ1-4
DNA: TGTGCCCTGGCCCCCAGGGGGAGAGGTAATGAAAAACTGTTTTTT
CDR3: CALAPRGRGNEKLFF

length: 14
size: once
D: NA
V: TRBV4-1
J: TRBJ1-1
DNA: TGCGCCAGCAGCCAGCAAGGGGGATCCCCCCACTCTTTCTTT
CDR3: CASSQQGGSPHSFF

length: 14
size: NA
D: TRBD1
V: TRBV27
J: TRBJ1-1
DNA: TGTGCCAGCAGAAGGGCAGGGGGGAACACTGAAGCTTTCTTT
CDR3: CASRRAGGNTEAFF

length: 15
size: NA
D: TRBD1
V: TRBV7-2
J: TRBJ2-1
DNA: TGTGCCAGCAGCTTGGAGGGACAGGGATACAATGAGCAGTTCTTC
CDR3: CASSLEGQGYNEQFF

length: 16
size: NA
D: TRBD1
V: TRBV24-1
J: TRBJ2-2
DNA: TGTGCCACCAGTGAAACCGGGACAGGGGACCCCGGGGAGCTGTTTTTT
CDR3: CATSETGTGDPGELFF

length: 16
size: NA
D: NA
V: TRBV3-1/TRBV3-2
J: TRBJ2-2
DNA: TGTGCCAGCAGCCCGATATGGGGTAGCGACACCGGGGAGCTGTTTTTT
CDR3: CASSPIWGSDTGELFF